This entry is about one T cell receptor beta chain. The data originate from a study of blood T cell repertoires in COVID-19. The CDR3 covers 13 residues. The germline V gene has CDR1 KGHSH and CDR2 LQKENI. V gave up 6 bases and J gave up 7 bases, with 15 bases separating them. Assay: immunoSEQ multiplex PCR; the TCRdb copy retains only in-frame clones and omits some. Seen here are fewer than 150,000 clones, 60% to 80% observed once, and the top ten hold approximately 11%. The receptor was derived from a man aged 60 to 69 who had recovered from COVID-19. The sample was peripheral blood. The chain couples TRBV18 to TRBJ1-1; D is undetermined. CDR3 amino acids: CASSRVGSGEAFF. Here the CDR3 DNA reads TGTGCCAGCTCCCGGGTAGGTAGTGGTGAAGCTTTCTTT. The whole variable domain, filled in from reference TRBV18 and TRBJ1-1, reads NAGVMQNPRHLVRRRGQEARLRCSPMKGHSHVYWYRQLPEEGLKFMVYLQKENIIDESGMPKERFSAEFPKEGPSILRIQQVVRGDSAAYFCASSRVGSGEAFFGQGTRLTVV.